This is a list of T cell receptor beta chains from one sample in a study of T cell responses to AZD1222 COVID-19 vaccine. TCRdb's table, derived via immunoSEQ multiplex PCR, lists solely in-frame clones and lacks some. The repertoire consists of about 140,000 clones, with more than 75% occurring once and the leading ten covering 3.1%. The input for sequencing was peripheral blood, taken 28 days after the second AZD1222 dose. The origin of the receptors is an adult who received the AZD1222 COVID-19 vaccine. Both conserved end residues are part of each CDR3.

CDR3 protein	V gene	CDR3 length	J gene
CASSHSREEQFF	TRBV4-1	12	TRBJ2-1
CASTPTGAIDTQYF	TRBV4-2	14	TRBJ2-3
CASSVWTNSEQFF	TRBV7-3	13	TRBJ2-1
CTSTRERGQPQHF	TRBV1	13	TRBJ1-5
CASSETGSGANVLTF	TRBV5-1	15	TRBJ2-6
CASSSAQQGNQPQHF	TRBV27	15	TRBJ1-5
CASSYDTPQVGTEAFF	TRBV6-5	16	TRBJ1-1
CASSPPWLAGTTDTQYF	TRBV28	17	TRBJ2-3
CASSFNPGDNSPLHF	TRBV5-1	15	TRBJ1-6
CASSYSTTGSHYGYTF	TRBV6-5	16	TRBJ1-2